Listed below are T cell receptor beta chains from one sample, sequenced in a study of T cells in Graves' hyperthyroidism and ophthalmopathy. TCRdb re-derived calls from the multiplex PCR reads in MiXCR, one entry per CDR3 protein. The sample lists hundreds of thousands of distinct CDR3 sequences, roughly 46% seen once, with less than 9% in the top ten. Material: peripheral blood or thyroid tissue (not recorded which). These receptors were obtained from an adult man with Graves' disease, either hyperthyroidism or ophthalmopathy (not recorded which). CDR3s leave out the opening cysteine and the closing phenylalanine or tryptophan. Clone sizes are given selectively: once, few, many, or a class where the clone is expanded.

clone_size	v_call	cdr3_aa
few	TRBV7-3	ASTLRPTPALCPYNQPQH
few	TRBV7-2	ASRRGGGETQY
few	TRBV7-9	ASSPGGPGELF
.	TRBV20-1	SARNPTGGRYGYT
many	TRBV29-1	SVWGPLYT
.	TRBV7-9	ATSWTEINGKLF
many	TRBV10-3	AISEGNRGVGQPQH
.	TRBV7-9	ASSLFGGKETQY
.	TRBV6-6	ASRKDRSNYGYT
once	TRBV15	ATSRAPYGRDNVLT
few	TRBV20-1	SAPGTGNTEAF
.	TRBV29-1	SVRTGLDYGYT
.	TRBV29-1	SVETGQGLNYGYT
few	TRBV5-1	ASSLSASGRGETQY
.	TRBV19	ASRGGRPASYEQY
.	TRBV11-3	ASISGGGTQY
.	TRBV19	ASSIQLIRVGSKYGYT
.	TRBV9	ASSFQTDRPNYGYT
.	TRBV19	ASSIRGISNQPQH
few	TRBV7-9	ASSFTTGTTEAF
few	TRBV2	ASSLDRRQGPTYYGYT
many	TRBV7-4	ASSPKPGQGFGNTIY
many	TRBV20-1	SASPTGDKSQPQH
.	TRBV7-9	ASSSPGQANEKLF
many	TRBV5-1	ASSSQTGTSGRPYEQY
few	TRBV5-1	ASSEPGREGTEAF
.	TRBV4-2	ASSKGQGETEAF
.	TRBV7-2	ASSQGQYEQY
.	TRBV20-1	SASLSGDQETQY
.	TRBV10-3	AISAQGGELF